These 28 T cell receptor beta chains share one sample of origin, sequenced in a study of T cell repertoires in cytomegalovirus infection. TCRdb used MiXCR to reprocess the reads, holding one entry per CDR3 protein. Of approximately 120,000 distinct CDR3 sequences in the sample, over 25% are singletons; the top ten hold 45% to 65%. Antigens for these TCRs are unknown. Sequencing was performed on CD8+ T cells from cultured PBMCs, taken from culture after CMV antigen stimulation. The receptors originated from a human donor in good health (CMV status not recorded). Some clones in this sample may be carry-over from other donors' samples.

This clonotype was seen a handful of times. One junction end does not reproduce the germline sequence, and a read error may be involved. This chain links TRBV4-1 with TRBJ1-1; no clear D. The germline gives CDR1 MGHRA, CDR2 YSYEKL. The CDR3 covers 12 residues. The DNA for the CDR3 is TGTGCCAGCAGTCAAGGGAAAACTGAAGCTTTCTTT. It specifies CASSQGKTEAFF.

The chain carries TRBV12-3 or TRBV12-4 and TRBJ2-7; TRBD1 or TRBD2 may be the D gene (5 bases each). The V end lost 3 bases, the J end lost 1 base, and 34 bases lay between the germline ends. There are 22 residues in the CDR3. In DNA, the CDR3 is TGTGCCAGCAGTTTTAGGCTTGTAGGTGGAGACAGACTCCAGAGGGATTCCTACGAGCAGTACTTC. It specifies CASSFRLVGGDRLQRDSYEQYF.

V and J are TRBV14 and TRBJ2-1, with D possibly TRBD2 on 6 matching bases. The V end was cut by 1 base, the J end by 8 bases, with 15 bases between. The CDR3 loop spans 15 amino acids. Germline CDR1 is SGHDN and CDR2 is FVKESK. CDR3 in amino acids: CASSQGVTRGDEQFF. The CDR3, as DNA: TGTGCCAGCAGCCAAGGAGTGACTAGAGGCGATGAGCAGTTCTTC.

The chain recombines TRBV11-3 with TRBJ2-7; D perhaps matches TRBD2 (6 bases). V was cut by 5 bases and J by 6 bases, with 17 bases left in between. Germline CDR1 and CDR2: SGHNT and YENEEA. The CDR3 is made up of 14 amino acids. The CDR3, as DNA: TGTGCCAGCAGCCCTACCGGGAGCAGAAGCGAGCAGTACTTC. Its translation: CASSPTGSRSEQYF.

The rearrangement joins TRBV5-6 to TRBJ2-7, with 7 bases matching TRBD2. CDR1 and CDR2 from the germline V gene are SGHDT and YYEEEE. This CDR3 is 13 amino acids long. The V gene end was trimmed by 3 bases and the J gene end by 2 bases; junction bases not matched to a gene: 2. The CDR3 sequence: CASSSGGPYEQYF. The DNA for the CDR3 is TGTGCCAGCAGCTCGGGAGGCCCCTACGAGCAGTACTTC.

The CDR3: CASSFKGGSYEQYF. DNA of the CDR3: TGTGCCAGCAGCTTTAAAGGGGGCTCCTACGAGCAGTACTTC. The gene calls are TRBV5-4 and TRBJ2-7, with a weak D call TRBD1 (6 bases). With 2 bases removed from V and 0 bases from J, the gap between germline ends came to 9 bases. From germline, CDR1 is SGHNT and CDR2 YYREEE (reference sequence). This CDR3 is built from 14 residues.

This clonotype was found a few times. The V call is TRBV5-5, the J call TRBJ2-3, with 15 nucleotides matching TRBD2. The CDR3 consists of 19 residues. Trimming cost V 3 bases and J 4 bases; bases outside gene matches: 12. Germline V gene sequence: CDR1 SGHKS, CDR2 YYEKEE (reference sequence). CDR3 protein: CASSSLGLAGGQGPDTQYF. CDR3 sequence (DNA): TGTGCCAGCAGCTCCTTGGGACTAGCGGGGGGCCAGGGGCCAGATACGCAGTATTTT.

This clonotype turned up a few times. The chain employs TRBV9 and TRBJ2-3, with a tentative D call TRBD2 (7 bases). There are 16 residues in the CDR3. Trimming stripped 7 bases from V and 7 bases from J, with 25 bases between. The V gene's germline CDR1 is SGDLS and CDR2 YYNGEE. Here the CDR3 reads CASSGGGSPFPNTQYF. The CDR3 DNA reads as TGTGCCAGCTCGGGGGGCGGCAGCCCCTTTCCGAATACGCAGTATTTT.

The table lists this clonotype with a few counts. The chain is built from TRBV6-1 and TRBJ2-2; D not resolved. Germline-derived CDR1 and CDR2 are MNHNS and SASEGT. The V end lost 10 bases, the J end lost 0 bases, and 18 bases lay between the germline ends. The CDR3 totals 16 residues. The CDR3 DNA sequence: TGTGCCACCCTTAAGTGGCAGGCGTCGAACACCGGGGAGCTGTTTTTT. As protein: CATLKWQASNTGELFF.

This clonotype was recorded at least ten times. The chain employs TRBV3-1 and TRBJ2-1, with 7 bases fitting TRBD2. V was pared by 1 base and J by 5 bases, with 8 bases of the junction left unmatched. CDR1 is LGHDT and CDR2 is YNNKEL in the germline V gene (reference sequence). This CDR3 is 16 amino acids long. The CDR3 DNA reads as TGTGCCAGCAGCCAAGTGACCGTCGGACTAGACAATGAGCAGTTCTTC. Residues: CASSQVTVGLDNEQFF.

This chain links TRBV6-1 with TRBJ1-1, with TRBD1 as a possible D gene (5 bases). CDR3 length: 14 amino acids. V lost 1 base and J lost 9, with 15 bases in between. Germline CDR1 is MNHNS and CDR2 is SASEGT. CDR3 DNA sequence: TGTGCCAGCAGTGAAGATGTGGACAACAGGCAAGCTTTCTTT. Its translation is CASSEDVDNRQAFF.

This clonotype was recorded only once. V usage is TRBV20-1 and J usage is TRBJ2-3; maybe TRBD1 (6 bases). The CDR3 length is 15 residues. Germline V CDR1 and CDR2: DFQATT, SNEGSKA (reference sequence). Trimming cost V 5 bases and J 2 bases, with 17 bases left between them. CDR3 in amino acids: CSAFSGDRSTDTQYF. DNA of the CDR3: TGCAGTGCTTTCTCCGGCGACAGGTCCACAGATACGCAGTATTTT.

The rearrangement uses TRBV7-1 and TRBJ2-7, with D possibly matching TRBD1 (6 bases). TRBV7-1 is identified as an open reading frame with a role that is uncertain. With 3 bases removed from V and 0 bases from J, the gap between germline ends came to 9 bases. The CDR3 consists of 14 residues. CDR3 nucleotide sequence: TGTGCCAGCAGCTCCGGACAGAGCTCCTACGAGCAGTACTTC. Translated, it gives CASSSGQSSYEQYF.

V and J are TRBV27 and TRBJ1-2, with 7 nucleotides matching TRBD1. The CDR3 covers 15 residues. With 4 bases clipped from V and 2 bases from J, the junction kept 7 bases outside the gene matches. Germline values: CDR1 MNHEY, CDR2 SMNVEV (reference sequence). CDR3 coding DNA: TGTGCCAGCAGTTATACGGGACAGTTGAACTATGGCTACACCTTC. This translates into CASSYTGQLNYGYTF.

This clonotype was counted at least ten times. The V call is TRBV7-8, the J call TRBJ2-5, with a possible D match to TRBD2 (5 bases). Trimming stripped 3 bases from V and 5 bases from J, with 16 bases between. The germline gives CDR1 SGHVS, CDR2 FQNEAQ. CDR3 length: 15 residues. CDR3 sequence (DNA): TGTGCCAGCAGCTTCCAGGCTGCGGGCCGGGAGACCCAGTACTTC. Translating it yields CASSFQAAGRETQYF.

The genes are TRBV10-3 and TRBJ1-2, with 7 bases matching TRBD1. Germline CDR1 is ENHRY and CDR2 is SYGVKD. With 2 bases clipped from V and 3 bases from J, the junction kept 12 bases outside the gene matches. The CDR3 totals 17 residues. The chain's CDR3 is CAISEEGTANSDYGYTF. In nucleotides, the CDR3 is TGTGCCATCAGTGAGGAGGGGACAGCGAATTCGGACTATGGCTACACCTTC.

This clonotype has more than one count but fewer than ten. This chain uses TRBV7-9 with TRBJ2-7; D is uncertain. The length of the CDR3 is 13 residues. Germline V gene data show CDR1 as SEHNR and CDR2 as FQNEAQ (reference sequence). V was trimmed by 1 base and J by 7 bases, leaving 11 bases between them. Here the CDR3 DNA reads TGTGCCAGCAGCTTAGGGACGGCTCGAGAGCAGTACTTC. Its protein product is CASSLGTAREQYF.

This clonotype was counted ten times or more. The CDR3: CASSSLGETQYF. Here the CDR3 DNA reads TGTGCCAGCAGTTCGTTAGGAGAGACCCAGTACTTC. The chain uses TRBV27 and TRBJ2-5; unclear D gene. This CDR3 comprises 12 residues. Germline assignment: CDR1 MNHEY and CDR2 SMNVEV (reference sequence). Trimming stripped 4 bases from V and 4 bases from J, with 7 bases between.

The chain combines TRBV7-8 with TRBJ2-3; tentative D call: TRBD2 (6 bases). Trimming shortened V by 6 bases and J by 0 bases, and 16 bases separated the two germline ends. There are 16 residues in the CDR3. The germline gives CDR1 SGHVS, CDR2 FQNEAQ. CDR3 loop: CASSSLADLSTDTQYF. The CDR3 bases are TGTGCCAGCAGTTCCTTAGCGGACCTTAGCACAGATACGCAGTATTTT.

This clonotype was found a few times. The rearrangement uses TRBV20-1 and TRBJ2-7; either TRBD1 or TRBD2 may supply D (5 bases each). V dropped 0 bases and J dropped 7 bases, with 25 bases sitting between them. CDR3 length: 17 residues. CDR1 and CDR2 (germline): DFQATT, SNEGSKA (reference sequence). The CDR3 DNA follows: TGCAGTGCTAGAGATAATGGGGCTAAGACTGCCTGGGAGGAGCAGTACTTC. Amino acid sequence: CSARDNGAKTAWEEQYF.

The table lists this clonotype with a few counts. This chain uses TRBV7-2 with TRBJ2-7; D gene unclear. V was pared by 1 base and J by 2 bases, with 15 bases between. The germline gives CDR1 SGHTA, CDR2 FQGNSA. This CDR3 spans 16 amino acids. The CDR3 DNA follows: TGTGCCAGCAGCTTAGGTTCTGCCCCCTATACCTACGAGCAGTACTTC. Translated, it gives CASSLGSAPYTYEQYF.

The chain couples TRBV28 to TRBJ2-7, with 8 bases fitting TRBD1. The V and J ends lost 5 bases and 3 bases, in that order; junction bases with no gene match: 6. The CDR3 has 14 amino acids. Germline V gene sequence: CDR1 MDHEN, CDR2 SYDVKM. This CDR3 is CASSTLDRGYEQYF. DNA for the CDR3: TGTGCCAGCAGTACCTTAGACAGGGGCTACGAGCAGTACTTC.

The genes are TRBV6-2 or TRBV6-3 and TRBJ2-3, with D perhaps assigned TRBD1 or TRBD2 (5 bases each). Trimming stripped 7 bases from V and 5 bases from J, with 19 bases between. The CDR3 runs 15 residues. Germline lookup yields CDR1 MNHEY and CDR2 SVGEGT. The CDR3 sequence is CASTVFGDEVDTQYF. Written as DNA, the CDR3 is TGTGCCAGCACGGTCTTCGGGGACGAGGTAGATACGCAGTATTTT.

This rearrangement joins TRBV7-9 to TRBJ2-7; D may be TRBD2 (5 bases). The germline V gene has CDR1 SEHNR and CDR2 FQNEAQ (reference sequence). V was shortened by 1 base and J by 7 bases, with 14 bases between the two germline ends. The CDR3 has 14 residues. The CDR3 nucleotides read TGTGCCAGCAGCTTAGGCGGAGGAGCGCGAGAGCAGTACTTC. This encodes CASSLGGGAREQYF. The full variable domain, completed using reference TRBV7-9 and TRBJ2-7, is DTGVSQNPRHKITKRGQNVTFRCDPISEHNRLYWYRQTLGQGPEFLTYFQNEAQLEKSRLLSDRFSAERPKGSFSTLEIQRTEQGDSAMYLCASSLGGGAREQYFGPGTRLTVT.

This clonotype showed up just a few times. V is TRBV12-3 or TRBV12-4 and J is TRBJ2-3, with D hard to call. The length of the CDR3 is 13 residues. The V gene lost 6 bases and the J gene lost 2 bases, with 9 bases spanning the gap. CDR3 sequence: CASSPAATDTQYF. CDR3 coding DNA: TGTGCCAGCAGCCCCGCGGCCACAGATACGCAGTATTTT.

The chain employs TRBV19 and TRBJ1-1; D unresolved. From germline, CDR1 is LNHDA and CDR2 SQIVND (reference sequence). The V end lost 3 bases, the J end lost 1 base, and 6 bases lay between the germline ends. The CDR3 loop spans 13 amino acids. This chain's CDR3 is CASSMGKNTEAFF. In nucleotides, the CDR3 is TGTGCCAGTAGTATGGGTAAGAACACTGAAGCTTTCTTT.

In this sample, this clonotype turned up a few times. V usage is TRBV7-2 and J usage is TRBJ2-1; possibly TRBD2 for D (5 bases). In germline, CDR1 is SGHTA, CDR2 FQGNSA. This CDR3 spans 15 amino acids. With 1 base removed from V and 9 bases from J, the gap between germline ends came to 16 bases. CDR3 DNA: TGTGCCAGCAGCTTAGACGTTGGACTCCTGGGTGAGCAGTTCTTC. Protein: CASSLDVGLLGEQFF. The whole variable domain, remainder taken from reference TRBV7-2 and TRBJ2-1, is GAGVSQSPSNKVTEKGKDVELRCDPISGHTALYWYRQSLGQGLEFLIYFQGNSAPDKSGLPSDRFSAERTGGSVSTLTIQRTQQEDSAVYLCASSLDVGLLGEQFFGPGTRLTVL.

The chain recombines TRBV5-6 with TRBJ1-4, with unresolved D. Looked up from germline, CDR1 is SGHDT and CDR2 is YYEEEE. V was pared by 2 bases and J by 4 bases, with 12 bases between. CDR3 length: 15 residues. CDR3 DNA: TGTGCCAGCAGCTTTTCGCAGAGAATTAATGAAAAACTGTTTTTT. Its translation: CASSFSQRINEKLFF.